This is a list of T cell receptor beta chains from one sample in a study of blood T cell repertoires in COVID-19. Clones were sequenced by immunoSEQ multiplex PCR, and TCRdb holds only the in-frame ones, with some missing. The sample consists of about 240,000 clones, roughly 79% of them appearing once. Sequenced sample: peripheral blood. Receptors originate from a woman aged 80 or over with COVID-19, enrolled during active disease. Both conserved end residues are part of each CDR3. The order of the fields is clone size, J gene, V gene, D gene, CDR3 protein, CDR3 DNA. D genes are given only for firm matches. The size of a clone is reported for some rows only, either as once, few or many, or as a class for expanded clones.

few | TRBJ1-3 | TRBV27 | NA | CASSPGEKAGNTIYF | TGTGCCAGCAGTCCAGGGGAGAAAGCTGGAAACACCATATATTTT
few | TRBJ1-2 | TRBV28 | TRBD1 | CASSFPGQDYGYTF | TGTGCCAGCAGTTTCCCTGGACAGGACTATGGCTACACCTTC
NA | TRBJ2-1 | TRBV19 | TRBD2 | CASRSGTSGKNEQFF | TGTGCCAGTAGATCCGGGACTAGCGGGAAGAATGAGCAGTTCTTC
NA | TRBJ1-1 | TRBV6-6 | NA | CASSDRGAEAFF | TGTGCCAGCAGTGACCGAGGTGCTGAAGCTTTCTTT
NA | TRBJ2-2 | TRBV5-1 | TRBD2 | CASSLKLSGGANTGELFF | TGCGCCAGCAGCCTAAAACTTAGCGGGGGCGCGAACACCGGGGAGCTGTTTTTT
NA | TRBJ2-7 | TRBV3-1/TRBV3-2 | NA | CASSRGDEQYF | TGTGCCAGCAGCCGGGGGGACGAGCAGTACTTC
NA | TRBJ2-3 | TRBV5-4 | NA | CASSFERLGGTQYF | TGTGCCAGCAGCTTTGAGCGGCTAGGGGGTACGCAGTATTTT
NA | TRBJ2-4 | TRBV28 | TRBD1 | CASRVTGGGGIQYF | TGTGCCAGCAGGGTGACAGGGGGTGGTGGCATTCAGTACTTC
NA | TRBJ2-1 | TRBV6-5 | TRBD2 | CASSYKVTSENNEQFF | TGTGCCAGCAGTTACAAAGTGACTAGCGAGAACAATGAGCAGTTCTTC
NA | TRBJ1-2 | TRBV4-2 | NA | CASSLAGAGGYTF | TGTGCCAGCAGCCTTGCAGGGGCAGGAGGCTACACCTTC
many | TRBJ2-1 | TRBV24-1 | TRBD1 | CATSDSRGPYNEQFF | TGTGCCACCAGTGATTCTAGGGGGCCCTACAATGAGCAGTTCTTC
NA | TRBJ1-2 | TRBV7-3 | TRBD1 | CASSSGQGGYGYTF | TGTGCCAGCAGCTCTGGACAGGGAGGCTATGGCTACACCTTC
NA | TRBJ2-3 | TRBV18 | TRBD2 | CASSPVAGSTDTQYF | TGTGCCAGCTCACCGGTAGCGGGAAGCACAGATACGCAGTATTTT
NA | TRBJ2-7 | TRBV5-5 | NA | CASSLAPAATYEQYF | TGTGCCAGCAGCTTGGCCCCGGCGGCGACCTACGAGCAGTACTTC
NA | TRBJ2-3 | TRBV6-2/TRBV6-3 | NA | CASSYRAGASTDTQYF | TGTGCCAGCAGTTATAGAGCGGGTGCTAGCACAGATACGCAGTATTTT
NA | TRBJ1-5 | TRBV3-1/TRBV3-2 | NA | CASSQDRQGWQPQHF | TGTGCCAGCAGCCAAGATCGGCAGGGGTGGCAGCCCCAGCATTTT
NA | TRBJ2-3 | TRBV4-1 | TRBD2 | CASSQGAGGGDTQYF | TGCGCCAGCAGCCAAGGAGCGGGGGGGGGAGATACGCAGTATTTT
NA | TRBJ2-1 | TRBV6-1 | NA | CASSDQGGEQFF | TGTGCCAGCAGTGACCAGGGTGGTGAGCAGTTCTTC
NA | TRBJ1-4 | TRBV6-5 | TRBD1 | CASRPGTALEKLFF | TGTGCCAGCAGGCCCGGGACAGCGCTAGAAAAACTGTTTTTT
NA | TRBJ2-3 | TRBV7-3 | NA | CASTKGQLRTDTQYF | TGTGCCAGCACCAAAGGACAGTTACGCACAGATACGCAGTATTTT
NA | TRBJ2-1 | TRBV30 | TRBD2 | CASPGTSGGGEQFF | TGTGCCTCCCCCGGGACTAGCGGGGGAGGTGAGCAGTTCTTC
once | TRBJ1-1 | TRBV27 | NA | CASSWDIRTPEAFF | TGTGCCAGCAGTTGGGACATACGAACACCTGAAGCTTTCTTT
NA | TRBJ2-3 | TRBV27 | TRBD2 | CASSPLAGDTQYF | TGTGCCAGCAGTCCCTTAGCGGGGGATACGCAGTATTTT
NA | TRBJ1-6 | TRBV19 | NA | CASSAGLNWSNSPLHF | TGTGCCAGTAGTGCCGGACTCAATTGGAGTAATTCACCCCTCCACTTT
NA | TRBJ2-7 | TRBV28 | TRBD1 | CASSSHGTGRQYF | TGTGCCAGCAGTTCCCACGGGACAGGCAGGCAGTACTTC
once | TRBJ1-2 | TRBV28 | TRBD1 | CAAEQGLNGYTF | TGTGCCGCCGAACAGGGGCTGAATGGCTACACCTTC
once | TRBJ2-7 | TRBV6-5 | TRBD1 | CASSDQGAHLYEQYF | TGTGCCAGCAGCGATCAGGGGGCGCACCTCTACGAGCAGTACTTC
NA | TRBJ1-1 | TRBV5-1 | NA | CASSLGPQGNTEAFF | TGCGCCAGCAGCTTAGGCCCACAGGGGAACACTGAAGCTTTCTTT
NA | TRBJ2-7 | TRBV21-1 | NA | CASSKLRSLWGPYF | TGTGCCAGCAGCAAATTACGGTCGCTTTGGGGGCCTTACTTC
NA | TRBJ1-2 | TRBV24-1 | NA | CATSDQDRGYGYTF | TGTGCCACCAGTGACCAGGACCGGGGCTATGGCTACACCTTC
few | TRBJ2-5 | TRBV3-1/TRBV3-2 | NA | CASSRGGGKETQYF | TGTGCCAGCAGCCGGGGGGGCGGCAAAGAGACCCAGTACTTC
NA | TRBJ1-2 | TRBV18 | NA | CASSPQSGPAYVGYTF | TGTGCCAGCTCACCACAAAGTGGGCCGGCTTATGTTGGCTACACCTTC
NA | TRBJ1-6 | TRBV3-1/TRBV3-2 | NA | CASSLSGVDNSPLHF | TGTGCCAGCAGCCTTTCAGGGGTGGATAATTCACCCCTCCACTTT
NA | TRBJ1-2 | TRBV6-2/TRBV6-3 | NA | CASSPPAGKENTF | TGTGCCAGCAGTCCCCCGGCGGGGAAGGAAAACACCTTC
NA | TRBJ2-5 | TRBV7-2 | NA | CASSPQETQYF | TGTGCCAGCAGCCCACAGGAGACCCAGTACTTC